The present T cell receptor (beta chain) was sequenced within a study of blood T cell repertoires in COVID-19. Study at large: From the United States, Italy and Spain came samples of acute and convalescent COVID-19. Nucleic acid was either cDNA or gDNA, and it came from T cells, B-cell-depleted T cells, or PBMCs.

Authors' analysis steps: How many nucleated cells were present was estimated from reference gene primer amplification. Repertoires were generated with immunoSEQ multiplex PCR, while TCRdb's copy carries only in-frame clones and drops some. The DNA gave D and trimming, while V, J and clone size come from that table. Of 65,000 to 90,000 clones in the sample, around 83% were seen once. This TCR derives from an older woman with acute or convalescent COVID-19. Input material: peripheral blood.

The CDR3 DNA is TGCGCCAGCAGCTTAGCGGGATTTATTAATGAGCAGTTCTTC. Residues: CASSLAGFINEQFF. This chain links TRBV5-1 with TRBJ2-1; 7 bases map to TRBD2. Germline CDR1 reads SGHRS; CDR2 reads YFSETQ. The CDR3 has 14 residues. With V trimmed by 2 bases and J by 7 bases, 6 bases remained unmatched.